The 10 T cell receptor beta chains reported below all come from one sample, sequenced in a study of blood T cell repertoires in COVID-19. Produced via immunoSEQ multiplex PCR; TCRdb's table is partial and in-frame only. The sample has more than 25,000 clones; approximately 80% are singletons. Sequencing was done on a sample of peripheral blood. These receptors came from a human donor in a cohort sampled during active COVID-19.

This clone was counted only a few times. The chain joins TRBV7-2 to TRBJ2-1; D possibly corresponds to TRBD2 (5 bases). The CDR3 has 15 residues. Trimming shortened V by 3 bases and J by 5 bases, and 14 bases separated the two germline ends. Germline CDR1 SGHTA, CDR2 FQGNSA. The CDR3 DNA reads TGTGCCAGCAGCTTGGATGGAGCGGCCCACAATGAGCAGTTCTTC. The encoded protein is CASSLDGAAHNEQFF.

The count of this clone is one. This rearrangement joins TRBV5-1 to TRBJ2-7; possible D gene TRBD2, 6 bases. Germline values: CDR1 SGHRS, CDR2 YFSETQ. Trimming removed 0 bases from V and 4 bases from J, with 14 bases in between. This CDR3 contains 15 residues. CDR3 protein: CASSLVPGSGYEQYF. The CDR3 nucleotides are TGCGCCAGCAGCTTGGTCCCCGGGAGCGGTTACGAGCAGTACTTC.

The V gene is TRBV4-1, the J gene TRBJ2-1, with D perhaps matching TRBD2 (6 bases). V gave up 1 base and J gave up 3 bases, with 7 bases separating them. CDR1 is MGHRA, CDR2 YSYEKL, per germline. CDR3 size: 14 residues. The CDR3 here is CASSQAGDYNEQFF. The CDR3, as DNA: TGCGCCAGCAGCCAAGCGGGGGACTACAATGAGCAGTTCTTC.

The CDR3 loop reads CASSLVISSNEQFF. CDR3 DNA sequence: TGCGCCAGCAGCTTGGTAATCTCGTCGAATGAGCAGTTCTTC. The V call is TRBV5-1, the J call TRBJ2-1; D call uncertain. This CDR3 has 14 residues. Trimming shortened V by 0 bases and J by 7 bases, and 11 bases separated the two germline ends. From germline, CDR1 is SGHRS and CDR2 YFSETQ.

The chain employs TRBV3-1 (or the pseudogene TRBV3-2) and TRBJ1-2, with a tentative D call TRBD1 (6 bases). Germline CDR1 is LGHDT and CDR2 is YNNKEL (reference sequence). Deletions cut 3 bases from V and 8 bases from J, with 16 bases between. The CDR3 runs to 14 residues. The CDR3 protein is CASSHKGDRRGYTF. For the CDR3, the DNA is TGTGCCAGCAGCCACAAAGGTGACAGGAGGGGCTACACCTTC.

The J gene is TRBJ1-2, the V gene TRBV12-3 or TRBV12-4; TRBD1 agrees at 7 bases. Trimming cost V 5 bases and J 6 bases; bases outside gene matches: 6. The length of the CDR3 is 13 residues. The CDR3 region is CASSRTGTDGYTF. The CDR3 DNA sequence: TGTGCCAGCAGTAGGACAGGAACGGATGGCTACACCTTC.

The CDR3 loop reads CASSLGLNNNSPLHF. The CDR3 bases are TGTGCCAGCAGCTTAGGTCTAAATAATAATTCACCCCTCCACTTT. The rearrangement uses TRBV7-2 and TRBJ1-6, with unresolved D. This CDR3 has 15 residues. Germline V CDR1 and CDR2: SGHTA, FQGNSA. V was clipped by 1 base and J by 5 bases, with 9 bases between them.

V is TRBV18 and J is TRBJ2-2, with 10 bases fitting TRBD2. V was clipped by 1 base and J by 5 bases; unmatched bases: 7. The V gene's germline CDR1 is KGHSH and CDR2 LQKENI. The CDR3 has 17 residues. The CDR3 loop reads CASSPLLGTSDTGELFF. In nucleotides, the CDR3 is TGTGCCAGCTCACCACTTTTGGGGACTAGCGATACCGGGGAGCTGTTTTTT.

Only one count was recorded for this clone. The chain couples TRBV6-1 to TRBJ1-1; 9 positions agree with TRBD1. CDR1 MNHNS and CDR2 SASEGT come from the germline V gene. V lost 3 bases, J lost 2 bases, and 4 bases stayed unmatched. The CDR3 has 15 residues. CDR3 DNA: TGTGCCAGCAGTGAGACAGGGGGAGCCAACACTGAAGCTTTCTTT. Protein sequence: CASSETGGANTEAFF.

This CDR3 is CASSQDPGRAYYGYTF. Here the CDR3 DNA reads TGTGCCAGCAGCCAAGATCCTGGGAGGGCCTACTATGGCTACACCTTC. The rearrangement uses TRBV3-1 (or the pseudogene TRBV3-2) and TRBJ1-2, with D unresolved. Germline V lookup: CDR1 LGHDT, CDR2 YNNKEL (reference sequence). The CDR3 has 16 residues. Deletions cut 0 bases from V and 3 bases from J, with 14 bases between.